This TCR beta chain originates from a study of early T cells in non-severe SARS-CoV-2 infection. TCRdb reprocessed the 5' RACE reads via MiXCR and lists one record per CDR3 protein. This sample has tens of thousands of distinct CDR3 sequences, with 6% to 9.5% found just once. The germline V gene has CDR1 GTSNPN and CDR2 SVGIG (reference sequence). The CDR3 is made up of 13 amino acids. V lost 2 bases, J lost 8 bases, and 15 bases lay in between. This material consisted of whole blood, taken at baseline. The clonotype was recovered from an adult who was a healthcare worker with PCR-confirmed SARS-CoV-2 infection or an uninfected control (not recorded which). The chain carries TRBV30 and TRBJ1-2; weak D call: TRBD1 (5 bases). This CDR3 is CAWSSQGSSGYTF. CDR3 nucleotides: TGTGCCTGGAGTTCCCAGGGCTCCTCGGGCTACACCTTC.